Shown below are 29 T cell receptor beta chains from a single sample sequenced in a study of cytomegalovirus exposure and HLA in healthy donors. The PCR had 60 Vbeta and 13 Jbeta primers. Profiling relied on immunoSEQ multiplex PCR, and the TCRdb table lists in-frame clones only, not all of them. The sample records 200,000 to 250,000 clones, 70% to 85% being singletons. Sequencing was done on a sample of PBMCs. The origin of the receptors is a woman in her forties in good health and CMV-seronegative.

This clone was detected a few times. The J gene is TRBJ1-2, the V gene TRBV2; 8 bases map to TRBD1. This CDR3 region has 13 residues. Germline V CDR1 and CDR2: SNHLY, FYNNEI. The V and J ends lost 5 bases and 4 bases, in that order; junction bases with no gene match: 3. In DNA, the CDR3 is TGTGCCAGCAGTTACAGGGGGGGCTATGGCTACACCTTC. Its translation: CASSYRGGYGYTF.

A few counts support this clone. The chain links TRBV6-5 to TRBJ1-3; D is perhaps TRBD1 (5 bases). This CDR3 comprises 14 residues. Germline values: CDR1 MNHEY, CDR2 SVGAGI. The V and J ends lost 0 bases and 4 bases respectively, with 7 bases between them. The CDR3 protein is CASSYSPGGNTIYF. CDR3 bases: TGTGCCAGCAGTTACTCTCCAGGGGGAAACACCATATATTTT.

This clone appeared a single time. The chain is built from TRBV5-6 and TRBJ2-2; TRBD1 might be the D (5 bases). Trimming took 2 bases from V and 3 from J, leaving 5 bases between them. The CDR3 is 13 amino acids. Germline V lookup: CDR1 SGHDT, CDR2 YYEEEE. CDR3 nucleotide sequence: TGTGCCAGCAGCTTCAGGGACACCGGGGAGCTGTTTTTT. As protein: CASSFRDTGELFF.

This chain connects TRBV7-9 to TRBJ1-4, with a possible D match to TRBD1 (6 bases). Per the germline V gene, CDR1 is SEHNR and CDR2 is FQNEAQ (reference sequence). The CDR3 extends over 13 amino acids. V was clipped by 5 bases and J by 7 bases, with 11 bases between them. The DNA of the CDR3 is TGTGCCAGCAGCATTACAGGGTTTGAAAAACTGTTTTTT. Its translation: CASSITGFEKLFF.

In the case of this clone: The junction and the germline gene differ at one end; a read error may be behind it. V is TRBV7-9 and J is TRBJ1-1, with 9 bases identical to TRBD1. Looked up from germline, CDR1 is SEHNR and CDR2 is FQNEAQ (reference sequence). The CDR3 sequence is 16 residues long. CDR3 DNA: TGTTCCAGCAGCTTAACCCGTAACAGGGGGCCTACTGAAGCTTTCTTT. Amino acid sequence: CSSSLTRNRGPTEAFF. The full variable domain, rest sourced from reference TRBV7-9 and TRBJ1-1, is DTGVSQNPRHKITKRGQNVTFRCDPISEHNRLYWYRQTLGQGPEFLTYFQNEAQLEKSRLLSDRFSAERPKGSFSTLEIQRTEQGDSAMYLCSSSLTRNRGPTEAFFGQGTRLTVV.

The V call is TRBV9, the J call TRBJ2-7; D unclear. V gave up 0 bases and J gave up 5 bases, with 12 bases separating them. CDR3 length: 14 residues. Germline CDR1 and CDR2: SGDLS and YYNGEE. DNA of the CDR3: TGTGCCAGCAGCGTAGACCCTAGAACCCACGAGCAGTACTTC. It is translated as CASSVDPRTHEQYF.

The chain couples TRBV10-3 to TRBJ2-7; 11 bases are a match to TRBD2. V was pared by 7 bases and J by 2 bases, with 7 bases of the junction left unmatched. The CDR3 contains 15 residues. Germline V gene lookup returns CDR1 ENHRY and CDR2 SYGVKD. CDR3 nucleotides: TGTGCCATCAAGCCTAGCGGGGGGCAAGCCTACGAGCAGTACTTC. It encodes CAIKPSGGQAYEQYF.

This chain joins TRBV7-9 and TRBJ2-5; 9 bases are shared with TRBD1. The germline gives CDR1 SEHNR, CDR2 FQNEAQ (reference sequence). The CDR3 is 16 amino acids. The ends lost 3 bases at V and 4 bases at J; junction bases unmatched: 9. CDR3 residues: CASSFNSQGAGETQYF. The CDR3 DNA reads TGTGCCAGCAGCTTCAATTCACAGGGGGCAGGAGAGACCCAGTACTTC.

Only one count was recorded for this clone. The chain uses TRBV6-6 and TRBJ1-2, with D unresolved. V dropped 5 bases and J dropped 2 bases, with 6 bases sitting between them. The germline V gene has CDR1 MNHNY and CDR2 SVGAGI (reference sequence). This CDR3 has 12 amino acids. The CDR3 spells CASSLANYGYTF. The CDR3, as DNA: TGTGCCAGCAGTCTAGCGAACTATGGCTACACCTTC.

V and J are TRBV5-1 and TRBJ2-3; TRBD2 agrees at 7 bases. Unmatched junction bases numbered 9, after V lost 5 bases and J lost 6 bases. The CDR3 consists of 14 residues. Germline V gives CDR1 SGHRS, CDR2 YFSETQ. DNA of the CDR3: TGCGCCAGCAGATTAGAGCGGGGACCCGATACGCAGTATTTT. Encoded protein: CASRLERGPDTQYF.

The table lists this clone with a count of one. The chain carries TRBV5-1 and TRBJ2-3; a weak D match, TRBD1 (6 bases). Germline assignment: CDR1 SGHRS and CDR2 YFSETQ. The CDR3 extends over 19 amino acids. V was shortened by 0 bases and J by 2 bases, with 22 bases between the two germline ends. The CDR3 sequence: CASSLGLRRGPRFTDTQYF. In nucleotides, the CDR3 is TGCGCCAGCAGCTTGGGTTTGCGCAGGGGACCCCGCTTCACAGATACGCAGTATTTT.

The chain joins TRBV5-1 to TRBJ1-1; perhaps TRBD1 as D (6 bases). Germline-derived CDR1 and CDR2 are SGHRS and YFSETQ. The CDR3 totals 15 residues. The V end lost 4 bases, the J end lost 7 bases, and 20 bases lay between the germline ends. CDR3: CASSPGGGLEVEAFF. CDR3 bases: TGCGCCAGCAGCCCGGGAGGGGGTCTGGAAGTTGAAGCTTTCTTT.

The V call is TRBV6-6, the J call TRBJ1-1, with D possibly being TRBD1 (6 bases). Trimming pared 2 bases from V and 3 bases from J, leaving 10 bases between. This CDR3 region has 14 residues. The V gene's germline CDR1 is MNHNY and CDR2 SVGAGI (reference sequence). The CDR3 bases are TGTGCCAGCAGTTACGCAGGGGCTGACACTGAAGCTTTCTTT. Amino acids: CASSYAGADTEAFF.

The CDR3 loop reads CASSLYQGHYGYTF. CDR3 sequence (DNA): TGTGCCAGCAGTTTATATCAGGGGCACTATGGCTACACCTTC. The V and J genes are TRBV27 and TRBJ1-2, with D perhaps TRBD1 (6 bases). Looked up from germline, CDR1 is MNHEY and CDR2 is SMNVEV (reference sequence). Trimming stripped 1 base from V and 3 bases from J, with 9 bases between. CDR3 size: 14 residues.

As DNA, the CDR3 is TGTGCCACCAGCAGGGGGGCAGGGATGAACTATGGCTACACCTTC. It yields the protein CATSRGAGMNYGYTF. The genes are TRBV15 and TRBJ1-2, with D perhaps TRBD1 (6 bases). V was cut by 3 bases and J by 2 bases, with 13 bases left in between. CDR3 length: 15 amino acids. Germline lookup yields CDR1 LNHNV and CDR2 YYDKDF (reference sequence).

This clone was recorded only once. The chain employs TRBV9 and TRBJ2-1, with no clear D. V lost 0 bases to trimming and J lost 8 bases, with 9 bases between them. The CDR3 spans 13 residues. Germline V gene data show CDR1 as SGDLS and CDR2 as YYNGEE. CDR3 in amino acids: CASSVDDSYEQFF. The CDR3 region has the DNA TGTGCCAGCAGCGTAGACGACTCCTATGAGCAGTTCTTC.

The V gene is TRBV29-1, the J gene TRBJ2-7, with a weak D call TRBD1 (7 bases). Between the trimmed V and J ends, which lost 5 bases and 5 bases, there was a span of 19 bases. Germline CDR1 SQVTM, CDR2 ANQGSEA. This CDR3 is 14 amino acids long. CDR3 coding DNA: TGCAGCGTTAAGGGGCCCAGGGGGGCGGACGAGCAGTACTTC. Residues: CSVKGPRGADEQYF.

The V gene is TRBV11-2, the J gene TRBJ2-4, with a tentative D call TRBD1 (5 bases). The CDR3 totals 16 residues. Germline V gives CDR1 SGHAT, CDR2 FQNNGV. With 1 base removed from V and 0 bases from J, the gap between germline ends came to 10 bases. The CDR3 bases are TGTGCCAGCAGCTTAGTAGCAGGGATAGCCAAAAACATTCAGTACTTC. Residues: CASSLVAGIAKNIQYF.

This chain links TRBV28 with TRBJ1-2, with D tentatively TRBD1 (6 bases). Germline-derived CDR1 and CDR2 are MDHEN and SYDVKM. This CDR3 is built from 13 residues. The V end lost 10 bases, the J end lost 3 bases, and 15 bases lay between the germline ends. CDR3 residues: CATRINRDYGYTF. The CDR3 DNA reads TGTGCCACCAGAATAAACAGGGACTATGGCTACACCTTC.

CDR3 protein: CASSRSGGVDTQYF. CDR3 in DNA: TGCGCCAGCAGCCGTTCGGGGGGGGTAGATACGCAGTATTTT. This chain links TRBV4-3 with TRBJ2-3, with 8 positions matching TRBD2. Trimming removed 4 bases from V and 5 bases from J; junction bases left unmatched: 5. CDR1 is LGHNA, CDR2 YSLEER, per germline. The CDR3 covers 14 residues.

V gene TRBV28 combines with J gene TRBJ1-2, with 8 nucleotides matching TRBD1. The CDR3 loop spans 15 amino acids. J was trimmed by 0 bases and V by 8 bases; bases with no gene match: 8. Germline V CDR1 and CDR2: MDHEN, SYDVKM. The CDR3 here is CASGTGPGPNYGYTF. CDR3 bases: TGTGCCAGCGGGACAGGACCGGGACCTAACTATGGCTACACCTTC.

J is TRBJ1-4 and V is TRBV14; 7 nucleotides align to TRBD1. Trimming at V came to 4 bases and at J to 4 bases, leaving 6 bases not matched to a gene. Germline-derived CDR1 and CDR2 are SGHDN and FVKESK. This CDR3 has 15 amino acids. The CDR3 DNA reads TGTGCCAGCAGCCTGAACCGGGACAGTAATGAAAAACTGTTTTTT. This codes for CASSLNRDSNEKLFF.

The V call is TRBV5-1, the J call TRBJ2-4, with a possible D match to TRBD2 (5 bases). The CDR3 extends over 16 amino acids. Germline V gene lookup returns CDR1 SGHRS and CDR2 YFSETQ. V gave up 0 bases and J gave up 0 bases, with 10 bases separating them. The CDR3 here is CASSLAGVEAKNIQYF. The CDR3 DNA reads as TGCGCCAGCAGCTTGGCCGGGGTTGAAGCCAAAAACATTCAGTACTTC.

This clone appeared a few times. J is TRBJ1-1 and V is TRBV5-4, with D unclear. The CDR3 length is 13 residues. The V gene lost 4 bases and the J gene lost 3 bases, with 10 bases spanning the gap. Looked up from germline, CDR1 is SGHNT and CDR2 is YYREEE (reference sequence). CDR3 in DNA: TGTGCCAGCAGCCCTGACCTAGACACTGAAGCTTTCTTT. This encodes CASSPDLDTEAFF. The complete variable domain, with remaining parts taken from reference TRBV5-4 and TRBJ1-1, reads ETGVTQSPTHLIKTRGQQVTLRCSSQSGHNTVSWYQQALGQGPQFIFQYYREEENGRGNFPPRFSGLQFPNYSSELNVNALELDDSALYLCASSPDLDTEAFFGQGTRLTVV.

V is TRBV30 and J is TRBJ1-3, with 7 positions matching TRBD1. V dropped 3 bases and J dropped 4; count of bases not matched to a gene: 6. CDR3 length equals 14 residues. Germline V CDR1 and CDR2: GTSNPN, SVGIG (reference sequence). The CDR3 DNA reads TGTGCCTGGAGCAGACAGGGATACGGAAACACCATATATTTT. Encoded protein: CAWSRQGYGNTIYF.

CDR3 bases: TGCGCCAGCAGCCAAGAACGGGACATTATCGGACAGGGGAGGATCAAAAACATTCAGTACTTC. Protein: CASSQERDIIGQGRIKNIQYF. This chain connects TRBV4-1 to TRBJ2-4; 9 nucleotides line up with TRBD1. The CDR3 runs 21 residues. Losses at the gene ends were 0 bases for V and 3 bases for J; bases not matched to a gene: 18. Germline loops: CDR1 MGHRA, CDR2 YSYEKL.

This chain joins TRBV7-2 and TRBJ2-7; TRBD2 might be the D (5 bases). Between the trimmed V and J ends, which lost 2 bases and 10 bases, there was a span of 9 bases. Germline V gives CDR1 SGHTA, CDR2 FQGNSA. The CDR3 is 11 amino acids. The CDR3 loop is CASSLTTKQYF. As DNA, the CDR3 is TGTGCCAGCAGCTTAACGACTAAACAGTACTTC.

This rearrangement joins TRBV11-3 to TRBJ2-5, with 7 bases identical to TRBD2. The CDR3 contains 15 residues. V gave up 5 bases and J gave up 7 bases; unmatched junction bases: 13. Germline-derived CDR1 and CDR2 are SGHNT and YENEEA. The CDR3 bases are TGTGCCAGCAGCGCAGGCGGGGCGGGGGATGGGACCCAGTACTTC. Translation: CASSAGGAGDGTQYF. Looking up the rest from reference TRBV11-3 and TRBJ2-5 gives the full variable domain: EAGVVQSPRYKIIEKKQPVAFWCNPISGHNTLYWYLQNLGQGPELLIRYENEEAVDDSQLPKDRFSAERLKGVDSTLKIQPAELGDSAVYLCASSAGGAGDGTQYFGPGTRLLVL.

The rearrangement uses TRBV11-3 and TRBJ2-6; 8 bases match TRBD1. CDR1 and CDR2 from the germline V gene are SGHNT and YENEEA. V gave up 5 bases and J gave up 2 bases; unmatched junction bases: 8. The CDR3 consists of 17 residues. This chain's CDR3 is CASSTYPTGAGANVLTF. The DNA of the CDR3 is TGTGCCAGCAGCACCTACCCGACAGGGGCTGGGGCCAACGTCCTGACTTTC.